These T cell receptor beta chains were read from a single sample in a study of blood T cell repertoires in COVID-19. Measured with immunoSEQ multiplex PCR; TCRdb has only the in-frame clones, and not every one. The sample includes 200,000 to 250,000 clones, 86% of them seen just once. The sequenced material came from peripheral blood. The receptors shown here come from a man between 25 and 39 years old who had recovered from COVID-19. Each CDR3 is given with its conserved first and last residue. Each record gives: clone size, J gene, V gene, D gene, CDR3 DNA, CDR3 protein. A D gene is named only where the DNA matches it firmly. Clone size is not always given. Where it is, it says once, few, many or a class for expanded clones.

abundance: -
j_gene: TRBJ1-1
v_gene: TRBV6-5
d_gene: -
CDR3nt: TGTGCCAGCACCGACACCACTGAAGCTTTCTTT
CDR3aa: CASTDTTEAFF

abundance: few
j_gene: TRBJ2-2
v_gene: TRBV18
d_gene: TRBD1
CDR3nt: TGTGCCAGCTCAGGGACAGGGCTCGGCGGGGAGCTGTTTTTT
CDR3aa: CASSGTGLGGELFF

abundance: many
j_gene: TRBJ2-1
v_gene: TRBV3-1/TRBV3-2
d_gene: TRBD1
CDR3nt: TGTGCCAGCAGCCCTCCCGGGACAGGACATACCTACAATGAGCAGTTCTTC
CDR3aa: CASSPPGTGHTYNEQFF

abundance: once
j_gene: TRBJ2-7
v_gene: TRBV5-6
d_gene: -
CDR3nt: TGTGCCAGCAGCTTGGCCTGGTCGGGGGTCTCCTACGAGCAGTACTTC
CDR3aa: CASSLAWSGVSYEQYF

abundance: -
j_gene: TRBJ2-1
v_gene: TRBV12-3/TRBV12-4
d_gene: -
CDR3nt: TGTGCCAGCACTTCTAGTTACAATGAGCAGTTCTTC
CDR3aa: CASTSSYNEQFF

abundance: once
j_gene: TRBJ1-5
v_gene: TRBV9
d_gene: TRBD1
CDR3nt: TGTGCCAGCAGCCCAGAGGGGGCGGGCAATCAGCCCCAGCATTTT
CDR3aa: CASSPEGAGNQPQHF

abundance: -
j_gene: TRBJ2-7
v_gene: TRBV7-2
d_gene: TRBD1
CDR3nt: TGTGCCAGCAGCTTAGTGTACGGGACAGGGTACGAGCAGTACTTC
CDR3aa: CASSLVYGTGYEQYF

abundance: -
j_gene: TRBJ2-3
v_gene: TRBV4-3
d_gene: -
CDR3nt: TGCGCCAGCAGCCAGAGGACAGGAGGGTCCACAGATACGCAGTATTTT
CDR3aa: CASSQRTGGSTDTQYF

abundance: -
j_gene: TRBJ2-7
v_gene: TRBV18
d_gene: TRBD1
CDR3nt: TGTGCCAGCTCAAAGGGGGCGGAATACGAGCAGTACTTC
CDR3aa: CASSKGAEYEQYF

abundance: -
j_gene: TRBJ2-3
v_gene: TRBV9
d_gene: -
CDR3nt: TGTGCCAGCAGCGTAGTTGGGCACGTCACAGATACGCAGTATTTT
CDR3aa: CASSVVGHVTDTQYF

abundance: -
j_gene: TRBJ1-1
v_gene: TRBV5-6
d_gene: -
CDR3nt: TGTGCCAGCAGCTTGGGATGGGGTCAGGGAGCTTTCTTT
CDR3aa: CASSLGWGQGAFF

abundance: -
j_gene: TRBJ2-3
v_gene: TRBV5-1
d_gene: -
CDR3nt: TGCGCCAGCAGCGCCGGGACTGCTGGAGATACGCAGTATTTT
CDR3aa: CASSAGTAGDTQYF

abundance: -
j_gene: TRBJ1-1
v_gene: TRBV5-6
d_gene: TRBD1
CDR3nt: TGTGCCAGCAGACCCACAGGGGTAGGAACTGAAGCTTTCTTT
CDR3aa: CASRPTGVGTEAFF

abundance: -
j_gene: TRBJ2-1
v_gene: TRBV11-3
d_gene: TRBD1
CDR3nt: TGTGCCAGCAGCCCCCGGACAGGGGATGAGCAGTTCTTC
CDR3aa: CASSPRTGDEQFF

abundance: -
j_gene: TRBJ2-3
v_gene: TRBV3-1/TRBV3-2
d_gene: TRBD2
CDR3nt: TGTGCCAGCAGACACGGACTAGCGGGCCAAGATGAGGGCACAGATACGCAGTATTTT
CDR3aa: CASRHGLAGQDEGTDTQYF

abundance: once
j_gene: TRBJ1-2
v_gene: TRBV2
d_gene: -
CDR3nt: TGTGCCAGCAGTGAAGAGGGCAGGGTGTATGGCTACACCTTC
CDR3aa: CASSEEGRVYGYTF

abundance: -
j_gene: TRBJ1-5
v_gene: TRBV18
d_gene: -
CDR3nt: TGTGCCAGCTCACCATTTGCAGGGCGCGATCAGCCCCAGCATTTT
CDR3aa: CASSPFAGRDQPQHF

abundance: -
j_gene: TRBJ2-7
v_gene: TRBV13
d_gene: -
CDR3nt: TGTGCCAGCAGCTTAGGCCTAGGTGACGAGCAGTACTTC
CDR3aa: CASSLGLGDEQYF

abundance: -
j_gene: TRBJ2-7
v_gene: TRBV25-1
d_gene: -
CDR3nt: TGTGCCAGCATGGCCCCGGGGGTTAGTAACGAGCAGTACTTC
CDR3aa: CASMAPGVSNEQYF

abundance: -
j_gene: TRBJ1-2
v_gene: TRBV9
d_gene: -
CDR3nt: TGTGCCAGCAGCCTGGGAAACAGGGTGGAAGGCTACACCTTC
CDR3aa: CASSLGNRVEGYTF

abundance: -
j_gene: TRBJ2-3
v_gene: TRBV9
d_gene: -
CDR3nt: TGTGCCAGCAGCGTAGGTCTCGGGAGCACAGATACGCAGTATTTT
CDR3aa: CASSVGLGSTDTQYF

abundance: -
j_gene: TRBJ1-5
v_gene: TRBV5-6
d_gene: -
CDR3nt: TGTGCCAGCAGTACCGGGACACTTAATCAGCCCCAGCATTTT
CDR3aa: CASSTGTLNQPQHF

abundance: -
j_gene: TRBJ1-5
v_gene: TRBV13
d_gene: -
CDR3nt: TGTGCCAGCGGGGCCGGTAATCAGCCCCAGCATTTT
CDR3aa: CASGAGNQPQHF

abundance: -
j_gene: TRBJ2-1
v_gene: TRBV6-4
d_gene: -
CDR3nt: TGTGCCAGCAGCCCTGGGAGCGGCTCCTACAATGAGCAGTTCTTC
CDR3aa: CASSPGSGSYNEQFF

abundance: -
j_gene: TRBJ1-1
v_gene: TRBV9
d_gene: -
CDR3nt: TGTGCCAGCAGCGTCCGGGGTTACACTGAAGCTTTCTTT
CDR3aa: CASSVRGYTEAFF

abundance: -
j_gene: TRBJ2-7
v_gene: TRBV19
d_gene: TRBD2
CDR3nt: TGTGCCAGTAGTATAGATTGGACTAGCGGGGGCAGCGAGCAGTACTTC
CDR3aa: CASSIDWTSGGSEQYF

abundance: -
j_gene: TRBJ2-2
v_gene: TRBV5-1
d_gene: -
CDR3nt: TGCGCCAGCAGTCGCGGACAGCCGATCGGGGACACCGGGGAGCTGTTTTTT
CDR3aa: CASSRGQPIGDTGELFF

abundance: -
j_gene: TRBJ2-3
v_gene: TRBV7-9
d_gene: TRBD2
CDR3nt: TGTGCCAGCAACTGGGGCGCTAGCGGGGGTGACACAGATACGCAGTATTTT
CDR3aa: CASNWGASGGDTDTQYF

abundance: -
j_gene: TRBJ1-5
v_gene: TRBV2
d_gene: -
CDR3nt: TGTGCCAGCAGTGGGGGGGTGGGACTGTATAGCAATCAGCCCCAGCATTTT
CDR3aa: CASSGGVGLYSNQPQHF

abundance: -
j_gene: TRBJ2-6
v_gene: TRBV7-2
d_gene: -
CDR3nt: TGTGCCAGCAGGTCCTGGGGCGCTGGGGCCAACGTCCTGACTTTC
CDR3aa: CASRSWGAGANVLTF

abundance: -
j_gene: TRBJ2-3
v_gene: TRBV9
d_gene: -
CDR3nt: TGTGCCAGCAGCCGAGAGTTAGTCGTCTCAGATACGCAGTATTTT
CDR3aa: CASSRELVVSDTQYF

abundance: -
j_gene: TRBJ1-4
v_gene: TRBV7-6
d_gene: TRBD1
CDR3nt: TGTGCCAGCAGCTTTCGGACAGGGAGGGATGAAAAACTGTTTTTT
CDR3aa: CASSFRTGRDEKLFF

abundance: -
j_gene: TRBJ1-2
v_gene: TRBV12-3/TRBV12-4
d_gene: TRBD1
CDR3nt: TGTGCCAGCAGTTTAAGGACAGGGGATGGCTACACCTTC
CDR3aa: CASSLRTGDGYTF

abundance: -
j_gene: TRBJ2-2
v_gene: TRBV19
d_gene: TRBD1
CDR3nt: TGTGCCAGTACGTACCGACAGGGGAGGTCCGGGGAGCTGTTTTTT
CDR3aa: CASTYRQGRSGELFF

abundance: -
j_gene: TRBJ1-1
v_gene: TRBV6-5
d_gene: TRBD1
CDR3nt: TGTGCCAGCAGTTACTCATGGGACAGGGGGCAAACTGAAGCTTTCTTT
CDR3aa: CASSYSWDRGQTEAFF

abundance: -
j_gene: TRBJ1-6
v_gene: TRBV5-1
d_gene: -
CDR3nt: TGCGCCAGGTTGGACTCCTGCTCCTATAATTCACCCCTCCACTTT
CDR3aa: CARLDSCSYNSPLHF

abundance: -
j_gene: TRBJ2-2
v_gene: TRBV5-5
d_gene: -
CDR3nt: TGTGCCAGCAGCTTGCCAAGGGGTGGAAACACCGGGGAGCTGTTTTTT
CDR3aa: CASSLPRGGNTGELFF

abundance: -
j_gene: TRBJ2-7
v_gene: TRBV5-4
d_gene: -
CDR3nt: TGTGCCAGCAGCTTGGACAGGGCCTACGAGCAGTACTTC
CDR3aa: CASSLDRAYEQYF

abundance: -
j_gene: TRBJ1-4
v_gene: TRBV19
d_gene: TRBD1
CDR3nt: TGTGCCAGTAGTATTGGACAGGGGGCGACTAATGAAAAACTGTTTTTT
CDR3aa: CASSIGQGATNEKLFF

abundance: -
j_gene: TRBJ2-7
v_gene: TRBV4-3
d_gene: TRBD1
CDR3nt: TGCGCCAGCAGCCAAGGGACAGGCCCCTACGAGCAGTACTTC
CDR3aa: CASSQGTGPYEQYF

abundance: -
j_gene: TRBJ2-1
v_gene: TRBV18
d_gene: -
CDR3nt: TGTGCCAGCTCACCCAACAGGGACGATGAGCAGTTCTTC
CDR3aa: CASSPNRDDEQFF

abundance: -
j_gene: TRBJ2-5
v_gene: TRBV5-6
d_gene: -
CDR3nt: TGTGCCAGCAGCTTAGGGCTAGCCGGCCAAGAGACCCAGTACTTC
CDR3aa: CASSLGLAGQETQYF

abundance: -
j_gene: TRBJ2-1
v_gene: TRBV6-5
d_gene: -
CDR3nt: TGTGCCAGCAGTTACTCGATGTCGAGTGAGCAGTTCTTC
CDR3aa: CASSYSMSSEQFF

abundance: -
j_gene: TRBJ1-1
v_gene: TRBV9
d_gene: -
CDR3nt: TGTGCCAGCAGCGTAGGGATCGGGGTGTCGAACACTGAAGCTTTCTTT
CDR3aa: CASSVGIGVSNTEAFF